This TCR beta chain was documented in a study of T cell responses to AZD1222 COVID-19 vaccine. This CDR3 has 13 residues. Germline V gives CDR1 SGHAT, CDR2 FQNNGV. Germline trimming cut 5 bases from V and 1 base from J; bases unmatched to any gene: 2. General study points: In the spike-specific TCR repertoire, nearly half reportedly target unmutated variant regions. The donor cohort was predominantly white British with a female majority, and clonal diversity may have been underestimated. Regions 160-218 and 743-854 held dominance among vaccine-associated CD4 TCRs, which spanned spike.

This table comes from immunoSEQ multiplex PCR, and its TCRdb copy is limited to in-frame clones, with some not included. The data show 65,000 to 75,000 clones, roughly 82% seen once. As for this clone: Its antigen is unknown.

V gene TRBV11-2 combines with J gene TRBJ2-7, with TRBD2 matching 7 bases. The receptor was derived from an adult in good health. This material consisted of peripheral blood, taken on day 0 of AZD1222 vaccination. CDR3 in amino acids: CASSGGLSYEQYF. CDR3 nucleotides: TGTGCCAGCAGCGGGGGACTATCCTACGAGCAGTACTTC.